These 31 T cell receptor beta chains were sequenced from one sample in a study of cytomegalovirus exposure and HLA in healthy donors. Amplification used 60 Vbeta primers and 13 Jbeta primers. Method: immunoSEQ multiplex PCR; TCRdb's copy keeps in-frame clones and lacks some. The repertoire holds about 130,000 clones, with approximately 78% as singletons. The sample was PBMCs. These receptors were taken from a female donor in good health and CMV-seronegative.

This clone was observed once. The CDR3 DNA reads TGTGCCAGCTCACCCGGGACAGACCTCTACGAGCAGTACTTC. This translates into CASSPGTDLYEQYF. The chain employs TRBV18 and TRBJ2-7; 7 bases match TRBD1. The V segment lost 3 bases and the J segment 3 bases; nucleotides outside the gene matches: 5. The CDR3 is 14 amino acids. The germline CDR1 and CDR2 sequences are KGHSH and LQKENI.

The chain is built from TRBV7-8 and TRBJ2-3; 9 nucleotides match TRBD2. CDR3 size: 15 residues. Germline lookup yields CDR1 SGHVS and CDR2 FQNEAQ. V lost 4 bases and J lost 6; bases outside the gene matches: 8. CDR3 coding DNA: TGTGCCAGCAGCTCCTTACTAGCGGGCTATGATACGCAGTATTTT. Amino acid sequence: CASSSLLAGYDTQYF.

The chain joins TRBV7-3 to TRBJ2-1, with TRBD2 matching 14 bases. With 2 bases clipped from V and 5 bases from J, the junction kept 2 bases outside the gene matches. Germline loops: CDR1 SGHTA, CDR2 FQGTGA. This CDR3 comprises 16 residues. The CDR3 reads CASSLRLAGGNNEQFF. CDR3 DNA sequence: TGTGCCAGCAGCTTACGACTAGCGGGAGGGAACAATGAGCAGTTCTTC.

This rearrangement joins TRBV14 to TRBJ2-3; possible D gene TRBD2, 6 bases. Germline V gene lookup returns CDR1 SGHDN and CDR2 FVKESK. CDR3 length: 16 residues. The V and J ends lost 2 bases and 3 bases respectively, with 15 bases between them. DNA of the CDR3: TGTGCCAGCAGCCAAAGGATGGGACGGGAGACAGATACGCAGTATTTT. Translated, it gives CASSQRMGRETDTQYF.

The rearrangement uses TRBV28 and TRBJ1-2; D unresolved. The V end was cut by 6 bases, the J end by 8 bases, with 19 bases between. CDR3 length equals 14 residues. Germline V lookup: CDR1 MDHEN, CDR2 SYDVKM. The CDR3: CASSPDPTKRGYTF. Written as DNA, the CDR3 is TGTGCCAGCAGCCCGGACCCCACTAAGCGGGGCTACACCTTC.

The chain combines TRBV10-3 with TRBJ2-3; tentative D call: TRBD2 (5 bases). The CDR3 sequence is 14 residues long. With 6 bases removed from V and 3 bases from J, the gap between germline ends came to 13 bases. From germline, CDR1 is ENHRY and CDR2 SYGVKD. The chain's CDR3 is CAIRGPLGTDTQYF. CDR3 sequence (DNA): TGTGCCATCAGAGGCCCACTAGGGACAGATACGCAGTATTTT.

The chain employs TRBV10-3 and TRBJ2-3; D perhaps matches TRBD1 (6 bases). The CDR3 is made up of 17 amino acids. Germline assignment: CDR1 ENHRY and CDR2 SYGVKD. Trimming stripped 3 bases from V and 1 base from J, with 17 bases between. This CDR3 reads CAISDYGKGVGTDTQYF. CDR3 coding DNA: TGTGCCATCAGTGATTACGGGAAGGGGGTAGGCACAGATACGCAGTATTTT.

The CDR3 region is CASSLASGNSDTQYF. The CDR3 DNA is TGTGCCAGCAGCTTGGCTAGCGGGAACTCAGATACGCAGTATTTT. J is TRBJ2-3 and V is TRBV9, with TRBD2 identical over 9 bases. Germline CDR1 SGDLS, CDR2 YYNGEE. Unmatched junction bases numbered 7, after V lost 4 bases and J lost 4 bases. The CDR3 loop spans 15 amino acids.

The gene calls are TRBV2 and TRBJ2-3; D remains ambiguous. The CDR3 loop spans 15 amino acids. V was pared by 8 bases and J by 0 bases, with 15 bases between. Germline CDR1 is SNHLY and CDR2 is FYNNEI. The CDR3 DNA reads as TGTGCCAGCCGCGAAAAAGAACTTAGCACAGATACGCAGTATTTT. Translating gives CASREKELSTDTQYF.

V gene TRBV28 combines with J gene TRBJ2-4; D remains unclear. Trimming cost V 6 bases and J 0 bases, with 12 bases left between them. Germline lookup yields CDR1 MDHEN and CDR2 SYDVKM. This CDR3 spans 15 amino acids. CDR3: CASRYRELAKNIQYF. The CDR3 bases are TGTGCCAGCAGGTACAGAGAATTAGCCAAAAACATTCAGTACTTC.

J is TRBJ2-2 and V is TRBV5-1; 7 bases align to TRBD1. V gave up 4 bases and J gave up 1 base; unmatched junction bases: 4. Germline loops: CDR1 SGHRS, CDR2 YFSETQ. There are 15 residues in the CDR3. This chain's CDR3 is CASSLGTVNTGELFF. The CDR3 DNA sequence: TGCGCCAGCAGCCTGGGGACAGTGAACACCGGGGAGCTGTTTTTT.

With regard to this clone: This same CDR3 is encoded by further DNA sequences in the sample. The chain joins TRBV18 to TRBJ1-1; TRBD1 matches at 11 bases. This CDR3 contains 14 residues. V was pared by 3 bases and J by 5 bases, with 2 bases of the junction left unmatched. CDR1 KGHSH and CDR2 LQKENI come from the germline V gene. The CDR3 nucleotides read TGTGCCAGCTCACCGGGGACAGGGGGTACTGAAGCTTTCTTT. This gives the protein CASSPGTGGTEAFF.

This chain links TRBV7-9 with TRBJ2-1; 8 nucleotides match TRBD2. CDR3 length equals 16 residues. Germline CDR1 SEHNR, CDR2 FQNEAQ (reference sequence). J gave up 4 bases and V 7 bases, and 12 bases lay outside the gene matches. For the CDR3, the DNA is TGTGCCAGCATCTCCCGGTCCGGGAGGGAATACAATGAGCAGTTCTTC. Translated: CASISRSGREYNEQFF.

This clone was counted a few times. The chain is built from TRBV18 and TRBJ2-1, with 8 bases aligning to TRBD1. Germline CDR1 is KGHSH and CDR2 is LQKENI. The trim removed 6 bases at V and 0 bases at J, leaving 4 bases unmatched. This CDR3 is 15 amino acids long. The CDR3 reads CASSDDRGSYNEQFF. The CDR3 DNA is TGTGCCAGCTCGGACGACAGGGGCTCCTACAATGAGCAGTTCTTC.

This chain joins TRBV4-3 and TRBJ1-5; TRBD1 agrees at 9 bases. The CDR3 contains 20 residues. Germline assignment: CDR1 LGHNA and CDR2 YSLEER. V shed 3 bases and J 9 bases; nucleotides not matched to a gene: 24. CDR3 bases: TGCGCCAGCAGCCAGGACATACTCTGGGACAGGGCTGACCCAAGTCCGCCCCAGCATTTT. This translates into CASSQDILWDRADPSPPQHF.

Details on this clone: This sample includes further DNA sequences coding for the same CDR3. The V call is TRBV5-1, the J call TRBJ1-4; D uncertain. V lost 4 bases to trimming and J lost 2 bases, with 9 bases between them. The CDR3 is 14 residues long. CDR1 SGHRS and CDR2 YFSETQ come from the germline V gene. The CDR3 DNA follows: TGCGCCAGCAGCCCGGGAAGCACTAATGAAAAACTGTTTTTT. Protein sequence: CASSPGSTNEKLFF. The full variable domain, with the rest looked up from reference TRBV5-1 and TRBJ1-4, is KAGVTQTPRYLIKTRGQQVTLSCSPISGHRSVSWYQQTPGQGLQFLFEYFSETQRNKGNFPGRFSGRQFSNSRSEMNVSTLELGDSALYLCASSPGSTNEKLFFGSGTQLSVL.

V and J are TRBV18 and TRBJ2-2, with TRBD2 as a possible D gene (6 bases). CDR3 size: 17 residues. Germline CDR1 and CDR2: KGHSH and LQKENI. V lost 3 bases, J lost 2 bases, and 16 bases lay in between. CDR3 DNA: TGTGCCAGCTCACCTCCTCGAGGCGGGGCAAACACCGGGGAGCTGTTTTTT. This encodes CASSPPRGGANTGELFF.

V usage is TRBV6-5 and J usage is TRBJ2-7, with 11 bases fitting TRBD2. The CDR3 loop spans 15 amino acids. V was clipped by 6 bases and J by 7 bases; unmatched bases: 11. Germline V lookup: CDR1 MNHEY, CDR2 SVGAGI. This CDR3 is CASSRIGTSGEEQYF. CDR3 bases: TGTGCCAGCAGCCGTATCGGGACTAGCGGAGAGGAGCAGTACTTC.

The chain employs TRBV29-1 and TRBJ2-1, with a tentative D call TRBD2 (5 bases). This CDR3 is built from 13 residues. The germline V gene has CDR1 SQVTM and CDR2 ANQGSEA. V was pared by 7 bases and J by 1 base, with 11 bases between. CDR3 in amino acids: CSAHRGSYNEQFF. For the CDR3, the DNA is TGCAGCGCCCACCGGGGATCCTACAATGAGCAGTTCTTC.

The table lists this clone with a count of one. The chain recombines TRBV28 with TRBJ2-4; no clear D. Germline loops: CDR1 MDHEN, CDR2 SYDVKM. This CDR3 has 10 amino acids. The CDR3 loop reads CGAPSDIQYF. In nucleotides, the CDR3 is TGTGGAGCCCCGAGTGATATTCAGTACTTC.

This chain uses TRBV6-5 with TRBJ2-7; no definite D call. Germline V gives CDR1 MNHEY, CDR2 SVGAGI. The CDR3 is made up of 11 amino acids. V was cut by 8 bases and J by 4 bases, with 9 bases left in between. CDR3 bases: TGTGCCAGCGAACTGACTTACGAGCAGTACTTC. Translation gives CASELTYEQYF.

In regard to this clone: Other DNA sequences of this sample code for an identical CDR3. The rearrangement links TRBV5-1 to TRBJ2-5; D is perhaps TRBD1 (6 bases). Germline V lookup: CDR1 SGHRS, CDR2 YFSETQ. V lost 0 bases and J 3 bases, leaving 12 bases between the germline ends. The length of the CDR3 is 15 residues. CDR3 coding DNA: TGCGCCAGCAGCTTGGCCGGGACAACCGAAGAGACCCAGTACTTC. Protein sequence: CASSLAGTTEETQYF.

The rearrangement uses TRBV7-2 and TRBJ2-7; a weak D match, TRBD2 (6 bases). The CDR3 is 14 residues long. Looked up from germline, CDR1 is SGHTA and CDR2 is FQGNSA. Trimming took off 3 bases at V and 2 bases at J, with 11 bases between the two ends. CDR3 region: CASSFGTPPYEQYF. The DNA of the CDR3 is TGTGCCAGCAGCTTCGGGACTCCACCCTACGAGCAGTACTTC.

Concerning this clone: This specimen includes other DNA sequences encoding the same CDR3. This CDR3 reads CASSMTGEVENTEAFF. In DNA, the CDR3 is TGTGCCAGCAGTATGACAGGGGAGGTTGAGAACACTGAAGCTTTCTTT. The chain links TRBV7-9 to TRBJ1-1, with 8 bases aligning to TRBD1. Germline V gene sequence: CDR1 SEHNR, CDR2 FQNEAQ (reference sequence). Trimming took 6 bases from V and 1 from J; bases not matched to a gene: 10. This CDR3 has 16 residues.

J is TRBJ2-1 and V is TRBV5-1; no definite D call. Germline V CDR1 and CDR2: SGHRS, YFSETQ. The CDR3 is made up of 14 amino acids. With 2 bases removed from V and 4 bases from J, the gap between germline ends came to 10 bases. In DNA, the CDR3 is TGCGCCAGCAGCTTCGGTAACAGATACAATGAGCAGTTCTTC. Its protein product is CASSFGNRYNEQFF.

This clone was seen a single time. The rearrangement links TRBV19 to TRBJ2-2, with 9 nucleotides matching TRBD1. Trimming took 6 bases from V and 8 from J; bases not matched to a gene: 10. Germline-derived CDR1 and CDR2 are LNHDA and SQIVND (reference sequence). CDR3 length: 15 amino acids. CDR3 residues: CASSPPWGQGGELFF. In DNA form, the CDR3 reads TGTGCCAGTAGCCCCCCGTGGGGACAGGGAGGGGAGCTGTTTTTT.

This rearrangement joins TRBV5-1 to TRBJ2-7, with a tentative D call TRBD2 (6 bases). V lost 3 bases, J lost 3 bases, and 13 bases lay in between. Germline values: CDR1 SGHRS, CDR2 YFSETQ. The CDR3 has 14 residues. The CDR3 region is CASSSGTLNYEQYF. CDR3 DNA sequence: TGCGCCAGCAGCTCCGGGACTCTCAACTACGAGCAGTACTTC.

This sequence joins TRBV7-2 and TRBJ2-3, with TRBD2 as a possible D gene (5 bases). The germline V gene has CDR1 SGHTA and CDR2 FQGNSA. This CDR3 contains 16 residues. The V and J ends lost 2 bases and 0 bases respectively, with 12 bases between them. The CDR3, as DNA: TGTGCCAGCAGCTTAAGGACTTCCTCTAGCACAGATACGCAGTATTTT. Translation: CASSLRTSSSTDTQYF. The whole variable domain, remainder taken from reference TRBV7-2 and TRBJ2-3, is GAGVSQSPSNKVTEKGKDVELRCDPISGHTALYWYRQSLGQGLEFLIYFQGNSAPDKSGLPSDRFSAERTGGSVSTLTIQRTQQEDSAVYLCASSLRTSSSTDTQYFGPGTRLTVL.

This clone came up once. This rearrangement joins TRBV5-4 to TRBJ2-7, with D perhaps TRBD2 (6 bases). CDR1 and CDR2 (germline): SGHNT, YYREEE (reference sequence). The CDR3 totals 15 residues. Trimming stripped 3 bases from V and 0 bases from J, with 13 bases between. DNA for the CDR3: TGTGCCAGCAGCTCGAAGCGGGCGGGCTCCTACGAGCAGTACTTC. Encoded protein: CASSSKRAGSYEQYF.

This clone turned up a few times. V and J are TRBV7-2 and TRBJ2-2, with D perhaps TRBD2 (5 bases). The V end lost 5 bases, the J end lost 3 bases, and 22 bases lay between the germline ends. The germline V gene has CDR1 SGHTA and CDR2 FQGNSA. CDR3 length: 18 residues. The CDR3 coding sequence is TGTGCCAGCAGCCCCTCTTACAGCGGCATGGAGGACACCGGGGAGCTGTTTTTT. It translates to CASSPSYSGMEDTGELFF.

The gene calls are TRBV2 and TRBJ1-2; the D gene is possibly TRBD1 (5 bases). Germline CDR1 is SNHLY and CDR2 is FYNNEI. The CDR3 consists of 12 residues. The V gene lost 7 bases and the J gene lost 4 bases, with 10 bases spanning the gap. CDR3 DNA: TGTGCCAGCACTATGCAGGGCTATGGCTACACCTTC. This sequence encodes CASTMQGYGYTF.